This T cell receptor (beta chain) came from a study of T cells in Graves' hyperthyroidism and ophthalmopathy. This clonotype was seen ten or more times. No antigen is known for it. Findings and caveats of the study: Most clonotypes expanded in the thyroid (above 0.001) were also present in blood.

The investigators amplified TCR beta CDR3 regions from RNA transcripts. Primed by the HTBI set, a first-round RT-PCR was run on the TCR CDR3. From the multiplex PCR reads, TCRdb called clonotypes with MiXCR, one entry per CDR3 protein. The sample gives 450,000 to 700,000 distinct CDR3 sequences, under 60% of which show up once; around 8% is in the top ten. Sequencing was performed on peripheral blood or thyroid tissue (not recorded which). The clonotype was recovered from a woman between 18 and 29 years old with Graves' hyperthyroidism.

The CDR3 DNA sequence: TGTGCCAGCAGCGAGGACAGGTTTGGAGGCTACACCTTC. Its translation: CASSEDRFGGYTF. V and J are TRBV7-3 and TRBJ1-2; 7 bases are a match to TRBD1. J lost 8 bases, V lost 5 bases, and 8 bases had no gene match. The CDR3 runs to 13 residues. CDR1 and CDR2 from the germline V gene are SGHTA and FQGTGA.